This is a list of T cell receptor beta chains from one sample in a study of technical replicates of blood from a handful of donors. Some clones are missing from TCRdb's copy, which holds only in-frame ones; the method was immunoSEQ multiplex PCR. Of 10,000 to 15,000 clones listed, approximately 95% are singletons. Sequenced input: PBMCs. These receptor sequences come from a human donor in good health. Both conserved end residues are part of each CDR3. The D gene is left open where the match is weak. Part of the rows lack a size; the others show once, few, many or a class for expanded clones.

CDR3 DNA	CDR3 protein	D gene	CDR3 length	clone size	J gene	V gene
TGTGCCAGCTCACCGGGACTAGGCGTGCGGGGCTACACCTTC	CASSPGLGVRGYTF	.	14	few	TRBJ1-2	TRBV18
TGTGCCAGCTCACCGGGGGCGAGTCAGCCCCAGCATTTT	CASSPGASQPQHF	.	13	.	TRBJ1-5	TRBV18
TGTGCCAGCAGCTCGGACATTAACTATGGCTACACCTTC	CASSSDINYGYTF	.	13	.	TRBJ1-2	TRBV7-2
TGTGCCAGTTTCACTTCTGGGGCCAACGTCCTGACTTTC	CASFTSGANVLTF	.	13	.	TRBJ2-6	TRBV28
TGTGCCAGCAGTTACAGTGACAGGACTCAGCCCCAGCATTTT	CASSYSDRTQPQHF	.	14	once	TRBJ1-5	TRBV6-5
TGTGCCAGCAGTGAAGTTGGGCGACTAGCGACATACAATGAGCAGTTCTTC	CASSEVGRLATYNEQFF	TRBD2	17	.	TRBJ2-1	TRBV2
TGTGCCTGGAGCCGGGGAAGCACAGATACGCAGTATTTT	CAWSRGSTDTQYF	.	13	.	TRBJ2-3	TRBV30
TGTGCCAGCAGTTACTCGGGGGGAGGAGACAATCAGCCCCAGCATTTT	CASSYSGGGDNQPQHF	.	16	.	TRBJ1-5	TRBV6-6
TGTGCCAGCAGCTTCGGGACTAGCGGTGGGTGTTTCTTC	CASSFGTSGGCFF	TRBD2	13	.	TRBJ2-1	TRBV11-2
TGTGCCAGCAGCTCCGTTGACAGAAACCAAGAGACCCAGTACTTC	CASSSVDRNQETQYF	.	15	once	TRBJ2-5	TRBV7-8
TGTGCCAGTAGTATAGTCACAGGGTTTTGGCGCAATCAGCCCCAGCATTTT	CASSIVTGFWRNQPQHF	.	17	.	TRBJ1-5	TRBV19
TGTGCCAGCAGTTTACTATACAGGGGACCGAACACTGAAGCTTTCTTT	CASSLLYRGPNTEAFF	TRBD1	16	.	TRBJ1-1	TRBV28
TGTGCCAGCAGCCAAGCCGGACAAACAGATACGCAGTATTTT	CASSQAGQTDTQYF	.	14	.	TRBJ2-3	TRBV14
TGTGCCAGCAGTTTGGCAGTCCGAGCGGATATCGCTGAAGCTTTCTTT	CASSLAVRADIAEAFF	.	16	.	TRBJ1-1	TRBV28
TGCAGCGTTCAAACAGCCCTTTCGAACACCGGGGAGCTGTTTTTT	CSVQTALSNTGELFF	.	15	few	TRBJ2-2	TRBV29-1
TGTGCCACCAGCAGAGATCTCTTCGCCAGCGGCGAGCAGTACTTC	CATSRDLFASGEQYF	.	15	.	TRBJ2-7	TRBV15
TGCGCCAGCAGCACTGGACAGGGTCTGGCAGATACGCAGTATTTT	CASSTGQGLADTQYF	TRBD1	15	.	TRBJ2-3	TRBV5-1
TGCGCCAGCAAAGCGGGAGATAACACCGGGGAGCTGTTTTTT	CASKAGDNTGELFF	TRBD2	14	.	TRBJ2-2	TRBV5-1
TGTGCCAGCAGTTTCCCCCTCTACAGGGGGCGCGACTATGGCTACACCTTC	CASSFPLYRGRDYGYTF	TRBD1	17	once	TRBJ1-2	TRBV28
TGCAGCGCCGGGACAGGGGTGCATGCCGGGGAGCTGTTTTTT	CSAGTGVHAGELFF	TRBD1	14	.	TRBJ2-2	TRBV29-1
TGTGCCTCTAACCGGGACAGGGATTATAGCAATCAGCCCCAGCATTTT	CASNRDRDYSNQPQHF	TRBD1	16	.	TRBJ1-5	TRBV2
TGTGCCAGCAAGAGCGATTACAATGAGCAGTTCTTC	CASKSDYNEQFF	.	12	.	TRBJ2-1	TRBV27
TGTGCCAGCACGCCCCAAGCTCCAGATACGCAGTATTTT	CASTPQAPDTQYF	.	13	.	TRBJ2-3	TRBV9
TGTGCCAGCAGTGATCCCGGGACAGGGTACGAAAAACTGTTTTTT	CASSDPGTGYEKLFF	TRBD1	15	.	TRBJ1-4	TRBV25-1
TGTGCCAGCAGTTTCAATAGCGAGCAGTACTTC	CASSFNSEQYF	.	11	.	TRBJ2-7	TRBV28
TGTGCCAGCAGCTTAGGGACAGGGTGGTCCTACGAGCAGTACTTC	CASSLGTGWSYEQYF	TRBD1	15	.	TRBJ2-7	TRBV7-6
TGCAGCGTTGAACAGGGGGCTCCCGGGGAGCTGTTTTTT	CSVEQGAPGELFF	TRBD1	13	.	TRBJ2-2	TRBV29-1
TGTGCCAGCAGTTATAAGGGGGACACCTACGAGCAGTACTTC	CASSYKGDTYEQYF	.	14	.	TRBJ2-7	TRBV6-6
TGTGCCAGCAGTCGCTGGACAGACTATGGCTACACCTTC	CASSRWTDYGYTF	.	13	.	TRBJ1-2	TRBV6-5
TGTGCCAGCACCCCTCGGGGAGGGAGGAAGACCCAGTACTTC	CASTPRGGRKTQYF	TRBD2	14	.	TRBJ2-5	TRBV27
TGTGCCAGCAGCTTGGGGACAGGGGACACCGGGGAGCTGTTTTTT	CASSLGTGDTGELFF	TRBD1	15	.	TRBJ2-2	TRBV13
TGTGCCACCAGCAGATGGGAACTAGGAAGCTCCTACGAGCAGTACTTC	CATSRWELGSSYEQYF	.	16	.	TRBJ2-7	TRBV15
TGCGCCAGCAGGACTAGCGGGAACACCGGGGAGCTGTTTTTT	CASRTSGNTGELFF	TRBD2	14	.	TRBJ2-2	TRBV5-1
TGTGCCAGCAGCCAAACTAGCGGGAGTACGCAGTATTTT	CASSQTSGSTQYF	TRBD2	13	.	TRBJ2-3	TRBV14
TGCGCCAGCAGCTTGGGGGCCCTTGTTGGGAACACTGAAGCTTTCTTT	CASSLGALVGNTEAFF	.	16	.	TRBJ1-1	TRBV5-1
TGTGCCAGCAGTTCCCGACGAGGAAATGGCTACACCTTC	CASSSRRGNGYTF	.	13	once	TRBJ1-2	TRBV28
TGTGCCAGCAGCCCCAGGACTAGCGACTACGAGCAGTACTTC	CASSPRTSDYEQYF	TRBD2	14	.	TRBJ2-7	TRBV9
TGTGCCATCAGTGAGGGGACAGGGAACTATGGCTACACCTTC	CAISEGTGNYGYTF	TRBD1	14	once	TRBJ1-2	TRBV10-3
TGTGCCAGCAAGGTCCAGGGGACGGAGACCCAGTACTTC	CASKVQGTETQYF	.	13	.	TRBJ2-5	TRBV14
TGTGCCAGCAGCAAAGTATCAGGGGTAAAGGGCACCGGGGAGCTGTTTTTT	CASSKVSGVKGTGELFF	.	17	.	TRBJ2-2	TRBV21-1
TGTGCCAGCAGCAAAACCGGGACTAGCGACGGGGCCGGGGAGCTGTTTTTT	CASSKTGTSDGAGELFF	TRBD2	17	.	TRBJ2-2	TRBV5-4
TGTGCCAGCAGCTCGAGGAGTGGCGCTGGGTCTGAAGCTTTCTTT	CASSSRSGAGSEAFF	.	15	.	TRBJ1-1	TRBV7-2
TGTGCCAGCAGCACCACCCCAGGGGGAGACTTTGGCTACACCTTC	CASSTTPGGDFGYTF	TRBD1	15	.	TRBJ1-2	TRBV7-9
TGTGCCAGCAGACGGGACAGGACGGATGGCTACACCTTC	CASRRDRTDGYTF	TRBD1	13	.	TRBJ1-2	TRBV5-6
TGTGCCAGTGGTAGCCAGGGGGCATCCCAGCCCCAGCATTTT	CASGSQGASQPQHF	TRBD1	14	.	TRBJ1-5	TRBV19